The present entry profiles one TCR beta chain with its context. Its antigen is unidentified. The CDR3 contains 16 residues. V was shortened by 7 bases and J by 0 bases, with 15 bases between the two germline ends. Germline loops: CDR1 MDHEN, CDR2 SYDVKM. Generated by immunoSEQ multiplex PCR, the TCRdb table keeps only in-frame clones and is missing some. This table holds around 40,000 clones, roughly four fifths found once. The data originate from a study of T cells in localized non-small cell lung cancer. Study-wide results and limits: The study detected a median around 50 of the top 100 tumor clones in adjacent lung. Heterogeneity stays possible, as sequencing covered only one tumor region.

This sequence joins TRBV28 and TRBJ2-2, with D maybe TRBD1 (6 bases). The sequence came from a man aged 40 to 70 with stage II lung adenocarcinoma. Sequenced material: PBMCs, taken before any cancer treatment. CDR3 nucleotide sequence: TGTGCCAGCATCACGGAGACAGGTCCGAACACCGGGGAGCTGTTTTTT. This sequence encodes CASITETGPNTGELFF.